The clone carrying this T cell receptor (beta chain) has just one count. Its specificity is not known. Produced via immunoSEQ multiplex PCR; TCRdb's table is partial and in-frame only. The sample lists about 75,000 clones; around 89% were seen once. The CDR3 loop spans 14 amino acids. The germline V gene has CDR1 WNHNN and CDR2 SYGVQD (reference sequence). Trimming took off 7 bases at V and 3 bases at J, with 13 bases between the two ends. The source of the sample is a study of T cell responses to AZD1222 COVID-19 vaccine. Study conclusions and caveats: In all cases, repertoires were sampled only after the peak T cell response. White British ancestry dominated among donors, who included more females, and clonal diversity was possibly underestimated.

This chain uses TRBV10-1 with TRBJ1-5; D unresolved. The clonotype comes from an adult who received the MenACWY meningococcal vaccine as a control. The sequences come from peripheral blood, collected 28 days after the second dose of the MenACWY control vaccine. For the CDR3, the DNA is TGCGCCAGCAACTACGGGATTCACAATCAGCCCCAGCATTTT. The encoded protein is CASNYGIHNQPQHF.